This T cell receptor (beta chain) was captured in a study of technical replicates of blood from several donors. The sample holds one count of this clone. Assay: immunoSEQ multiplex PCR; the TCRdb copy retains only in-frame clones and omits some. The sample contains about 63,000 clones, approximately 86% of which appear only once. CDR1 SGDLS and CDR2 YYNGEE come from the germline V gene. This CDR3 comprises 19 residues. V lost 0 bases to trimming and J lost 2 bases, with 18 bases between them. The sample consisted of PBMCs. J is TRBJ2-6 and V is TRBV9; D perhaps matches TRBD2 (5 bases). This clonotype originated in a human donor in good health. Some clones in this sample may be carry-over from other donors' samples. CDR3 residues: CASSVDSGSLRAGANVLTF. The CDR3 DNA is TGTGCCAGCAGCGTAGATTCAGGCTCCTTGAGGGCTGGGGCCAACGTCCTGACTTTC. Drawing the rest from reference TRBV9 and TRBJ2-6, the complete variable domain is DSGVTQTPKHLITATGQRVTLRCSPRSGDLSVYWYQQSLDQGLQFLIQYYNGEERAKGNILERFSAQQFPDLHSELNLSSLELGDSALYFCASSVDSGSLRAGANVLTFGAGSRLTVL.